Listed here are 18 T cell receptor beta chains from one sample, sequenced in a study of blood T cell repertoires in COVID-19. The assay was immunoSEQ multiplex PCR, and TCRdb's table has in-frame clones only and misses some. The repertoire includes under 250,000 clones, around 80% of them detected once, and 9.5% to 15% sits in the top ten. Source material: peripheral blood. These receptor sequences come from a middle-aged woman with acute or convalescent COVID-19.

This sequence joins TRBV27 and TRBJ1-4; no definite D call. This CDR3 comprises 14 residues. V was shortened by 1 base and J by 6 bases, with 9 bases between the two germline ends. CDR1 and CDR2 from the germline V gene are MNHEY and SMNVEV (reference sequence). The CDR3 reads CASSLLGGHEKLFF. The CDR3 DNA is TGTGCCAGCAGTTTATTGGGCGGGCATGAAAAACTGTTTTTT.

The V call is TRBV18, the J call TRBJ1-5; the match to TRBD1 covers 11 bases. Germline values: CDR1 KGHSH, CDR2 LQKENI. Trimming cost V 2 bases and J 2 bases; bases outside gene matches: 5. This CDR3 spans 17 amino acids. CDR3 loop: CASSPTGTGGGNQPQHF. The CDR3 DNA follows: TGTGCCAGCTCACCAACTGGGACAGGGGGGGGCAATCAGCCCCAGCATTTT.

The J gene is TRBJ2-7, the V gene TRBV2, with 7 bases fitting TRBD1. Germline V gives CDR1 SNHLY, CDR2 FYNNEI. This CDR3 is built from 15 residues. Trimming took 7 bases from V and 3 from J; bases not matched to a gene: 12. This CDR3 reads CASNSGTVSIYEQYF. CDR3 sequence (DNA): TGTGCCAGCAATTCCGGGACAGTGTCAATCTACGAGCAGTACTTC.

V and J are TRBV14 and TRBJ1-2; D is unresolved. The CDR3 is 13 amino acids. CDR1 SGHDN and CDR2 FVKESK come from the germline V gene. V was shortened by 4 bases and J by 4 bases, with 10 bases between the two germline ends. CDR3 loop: CASSRRGSYGYTF. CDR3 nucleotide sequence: TGTGCCAGCAGCCGCCGGGGAAGCTATGGCTACACCTTC.

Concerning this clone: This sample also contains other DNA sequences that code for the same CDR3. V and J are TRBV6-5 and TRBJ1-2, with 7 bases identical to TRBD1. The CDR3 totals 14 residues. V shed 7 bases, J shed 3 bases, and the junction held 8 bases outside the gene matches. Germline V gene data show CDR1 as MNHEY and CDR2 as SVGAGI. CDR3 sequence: CASTPGGTDYGYTF. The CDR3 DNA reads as TGTGCCAGCACCCCTGGAGGGACAGACTATGGCTACACCTTC.

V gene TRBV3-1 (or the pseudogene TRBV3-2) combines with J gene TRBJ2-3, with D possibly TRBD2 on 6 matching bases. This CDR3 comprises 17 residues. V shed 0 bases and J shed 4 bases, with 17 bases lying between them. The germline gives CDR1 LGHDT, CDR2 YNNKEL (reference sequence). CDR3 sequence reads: CASSQERDSREPDTQYF. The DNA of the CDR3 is TGTGCCAGCAGCCAAGAGAGGGACTCTCGGGAGCCAGATACGCAGTATTTT.

CDR3 sequence reads: CASSFNRAHEQFF. The DNA of the CDR3 is TGTGCCAGCAGCTTTAACAGGGCCCATGAGCAGTTCTTC. This chain connects TRBV7-2 to TRBJ2-1; a weak D match, TRBD1 (6 bases). V dropped 3 bases and J dropped 8 bases, with 11 bases sitting between them. The CDR3 sequence is 13 residues long. Per the germline V gene, CDR1 is SGHTA and CDR2 is FQGNSA.

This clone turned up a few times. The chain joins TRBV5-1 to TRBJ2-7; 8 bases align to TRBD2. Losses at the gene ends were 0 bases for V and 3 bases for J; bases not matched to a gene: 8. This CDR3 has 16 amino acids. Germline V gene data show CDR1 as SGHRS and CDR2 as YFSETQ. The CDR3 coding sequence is TGCGCCAGCAGCTTGGAGGGTAGCGGGGAGATCTACGAGCAGTACTTC. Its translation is CASSLEGSGEIYEQYF.

CDR3 protein: CASSPHYRDSGFSYEQYF. The CDR3 nucleotides read TGTGCCAGCAGCCCACATTACCGGGACAGTGGGTTCTCCTACGAGCAGTACTTC. J is TRBJ2-7 and V is TRBV7-2; 7 bases match TRBD1. CDR3 length equals 18 residues. With V trimmed by 5 bases and J by 0 bases, 16 bases remained unmatched. The germline V gene has CDR1 SGHTA and CDR2 FQGNSA.

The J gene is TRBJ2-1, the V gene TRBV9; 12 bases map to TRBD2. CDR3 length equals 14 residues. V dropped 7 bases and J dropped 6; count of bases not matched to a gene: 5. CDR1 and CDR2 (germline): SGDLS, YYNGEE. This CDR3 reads CASSRLAGANEQFF. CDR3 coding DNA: TGTGCCAGCTCAAGACTAGCGGGAGCCAATGAGCAGTTCTTC.

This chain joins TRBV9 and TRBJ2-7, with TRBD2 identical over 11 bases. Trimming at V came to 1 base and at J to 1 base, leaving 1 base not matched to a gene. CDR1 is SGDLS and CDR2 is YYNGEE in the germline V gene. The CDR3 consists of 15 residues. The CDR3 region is CASSVSSGGSYEQYF. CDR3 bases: TGTGCCAGCAGCGTATCTAGCGGGGGGTCCTACGAGCAGTACTTC. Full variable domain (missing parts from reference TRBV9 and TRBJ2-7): DSGVTQTPKHLITATGQRVTLRCSPRSGDLSVYWYQQSLDQGLQFLIQYYNGEERAKGNILERFSAQQFPDLHSELNLSSLELGDSALYFCASSVSSGGSYEQYFGPGTRLTVT.

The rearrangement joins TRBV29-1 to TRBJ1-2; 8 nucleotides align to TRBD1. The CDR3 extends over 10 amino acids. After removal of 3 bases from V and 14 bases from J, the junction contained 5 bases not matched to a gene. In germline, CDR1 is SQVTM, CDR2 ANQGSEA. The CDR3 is CSVEGQDGTF. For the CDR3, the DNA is TGCAGCGTTGAGGGACAGGACGGAACCTTC.

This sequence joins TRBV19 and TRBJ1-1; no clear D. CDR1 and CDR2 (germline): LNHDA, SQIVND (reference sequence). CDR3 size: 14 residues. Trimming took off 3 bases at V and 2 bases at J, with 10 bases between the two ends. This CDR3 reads CASSIRGLNTEAFF. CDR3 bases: TGTGCCAGTAGTATCCGAGGGCTTAACACTGAAGCTTTCTTT.

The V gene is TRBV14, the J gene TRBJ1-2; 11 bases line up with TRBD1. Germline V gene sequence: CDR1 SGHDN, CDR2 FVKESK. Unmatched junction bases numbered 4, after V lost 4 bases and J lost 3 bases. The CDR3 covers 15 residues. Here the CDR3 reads CASSLGTGGYYGYTF. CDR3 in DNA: TGTGCCAGCAGCCTCGGGACAGGGGGGTACTATGGCTACACCTTC.

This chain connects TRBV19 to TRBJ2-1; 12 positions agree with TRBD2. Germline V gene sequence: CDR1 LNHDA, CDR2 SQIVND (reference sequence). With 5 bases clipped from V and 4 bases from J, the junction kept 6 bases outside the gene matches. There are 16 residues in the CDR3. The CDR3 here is CASSRLAGGMYNEQFF. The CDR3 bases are TGTGCCAGTAGTCGTCTAGCGGGAGGGATGTACAATGAGCAGTTCTTC.

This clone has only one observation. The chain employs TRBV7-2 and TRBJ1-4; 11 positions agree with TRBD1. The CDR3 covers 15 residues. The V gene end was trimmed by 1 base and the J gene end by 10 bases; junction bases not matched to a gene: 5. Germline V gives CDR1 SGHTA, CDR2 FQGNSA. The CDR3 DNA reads TGTGCCAGCAGCTTAGGCAGGACAGGGGGCGGAAAACTGTTTTTT. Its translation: CASSLGRTGGGKLFF. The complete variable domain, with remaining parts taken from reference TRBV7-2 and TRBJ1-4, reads GAGVSQSPSNKVTEKGKDVELRCDPISGHTALYWYRQSLGQGLEFLIYFQGNSAPDKSGLPSDRFSAERTGGSVSTLTIQRTQQEDSAVYLCASSLGRTGGGKLFFGSGTQLSVL.

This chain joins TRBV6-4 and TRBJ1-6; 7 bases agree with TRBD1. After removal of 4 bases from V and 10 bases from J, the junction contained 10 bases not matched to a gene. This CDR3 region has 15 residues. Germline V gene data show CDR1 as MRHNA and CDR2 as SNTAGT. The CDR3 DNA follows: TGTGCCAGCAGTGCTGTAGGGGGCTTAGGGTCACCCCTCCACTTT. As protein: CASSAVGGLGSPLHF.

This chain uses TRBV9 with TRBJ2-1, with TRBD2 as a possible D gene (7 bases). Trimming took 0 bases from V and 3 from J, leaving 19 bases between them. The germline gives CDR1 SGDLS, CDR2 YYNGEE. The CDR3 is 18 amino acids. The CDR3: CASSVELGRGLIYNEQFF. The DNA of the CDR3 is TGTGCCAGCAGCGTAGAGCTTGGGCGGGGGCTAATCTACAATGAGCAGTTCTTC.